This is a list of T cell receptor beta chains from one sample in a study of T-cell reconstitution after alpha-beta-depleted transplantation in children. TCRdb reprocessed the PCR reads via MiXCR and lists one record per CDR3 protein. The sample holds about 900,000 distinct CDR3 sequences, about 29% seen once. The sample here was PBMCs, mostly from graft donor cells, taken 360 days after TCRalphabeta/CD19-depleted stem cell transplant. The origin of the receptors is a boy under two years old who had a stem cell transplant for SCID, so the T cells may come from the graft donor. Both conserved end residues are part of each CDR3. Fields, in order: clone size, D gene, J gene, CDR3 length, V gene, CDR3 DNA, CDR3 protein. The D gene is left open where the match is weak. Only part of the rows carry a size: once, few, many, or a class if the clone is expanded.

abundance: few; d_gene: .; j_gene: TRBJ1-5; len: 14; v_gene: TRBV7-9; CDR3nt: TGTGCCAGCACCTGGGACAATGGGAATCAGCCCCAGCATTTT; CDR3aa: CASTWDNGNQPQHF
abundance: .; d_gene: TRBD2; j_gene: TRBJ2-2; len: 14; v_gene: TRBV6-5; CDR3nt: TGTGCCAGCAGTTATCCGGGAGGCACCGGGGAGCTGTTTTTT; CDR3aa: CASSYPGGTGELFF
abundance: .; d_gene: TRBD2; j_gene: TRBJ2-1; len: 17; v_gene: TRBV4-3; CDR3nt: TGCGCCAGCAGCCCCCCCAGGACCACTCGGGGAGGGAATGAGCAGTTCTTC; CDR3aa: CASSPPRTTRGGNEQFF
abundance: few; d_gene: .; j_gene: TRBJ2-7; len: 16; v_gene: TRBV6-2/TRBV6-3; CDR3nt: TGTGCCAGCAGTCGAGAGGCATCCGGCCGTCGGTGGGAGCAGTACTTC; CDR3aa: CASSREASGRRWEQYF
abundance: .; d_gene: TRBD2; j_gene: TRBJ2-4; len: 13; v_gene: TRBV11-1; CDR3nt: TGTGCCAGCAGCTTGACTAGCAATGACATTCAGTACTTC; CDR3aa: CASSLTSNDIQYF
abundance: few; d_gene: .; j_gene: TRBJ2-3; len: 15; v_gene: TRBV21-1; CDR3nt: TGTGCCAGCAGCAATTGGTTTCCCTTCACAGATACGCAGTATTTT; CDR3aa: CASSNWFPFTDTQYF
abundance: few; d_gene: .; j_gene: TRBJ1-3; len: 15; v_gene: TRBV7-2; CDR3nt: TGTGCCAGCAGCCCACAATTAAGCCCTGGAAACACCATATATTTT; CDR3aa: CASSPQLSPGNTIYF
abundance: .; d_gene: .; j_gene: TRBJ2-7; len: 14; v_gene: TRBV18; CDR3nt: TGTGCCAGCTCACGCGCGGGATCCCCCTACGAGCAGTACTTC; CDR3aa: CASSRAGSPYEQYF
abundance: few; d_gene: .; j_gene: TRBJ1-4; len: 13; v_gene: TRBV6-1; CDR3nt: TGTGCCAGCTCCAATAGACAGAGTGAAAAACTGTTTTTT; CDR3aa: CASSNRQSEKLFF
abundance: once; d_gene: .; j_gene: TRBJ2-2; len: 14; v_gene: TRBV6-1; CDR3nt: TGTGCCAGCTTTGCGGGGGCCTTGCCCGGGGAGCTGTTTTTT; CDR3aa: CASFAGALPGELFF
abundance: .; d_gene: .; j_gene: TRBJ2-5; len: 13; v_gene: TRBV10-3; CDR3nt: TGTGCCATCAGTGAAGGGCTCCAAGAGACCCAGTACTTC; CDR3aa: CAISEGLQETQYF
abundance: few; d_gene: TRBD1; j_gene: TRBJ1-4; len: 14; v_gene: TRBV20-1; CDR3nt: TGCAGTGCTGGGGGGACAGGGCCCTTTGAAAAACTGTTTTTT; CDR3aa: CSAGGTGPFEKLFF
abundance: .; d_gene: .; j_gene: TRBJ2-3; len: 13; v_gene: TRBV7-2; CDR3nt: TGTGCCAGCAGTCCCCCTGCAGTGGATACGCAGTATTTT; CDR3aa: CASSPPAVDTQYF
abundance: .; d_gene: TRBD1; j_gene: TRBJ1-1; len: 10; v_gene: TRBV29-1; CDR3nt: TGCAGCGCCTGGGACAGTGAAGCTTTCTTT; CDR3aa: CSAWDSEAFF
abundance: .; d_gene: .; j_gene: TRBJ1-2; len: 13; v_gene: TRBV12-3/TRBV12-4; CDR3nt: TGTGCCAGCAGCGCCGGGGGACTCTATGGCTACACCTTC; CDR3aa: CASSAGGLYGYTF
abundance: .; d_gene: TRBD1; j_gene: TRBJ1-1; len: 17; v_gene: TRBV12-3/TRBV12-4; CDR3nt: TGTGCCAGCAGGAAGACCGACGGGACAGGGAGGCGTACTGAAGCTTTCTTT; CDR3aa: CASRKTDGTGRRTEAFF
abundance: .; d_gene: .; j_gene: TRBJ2-1; len: 15; v_gene: TRBV7-2; CDR3nt: TGTGCCAGCAGCTTATTGTTCAGGGTCTACAATGAGCAGTTCTTC; CDR3aa: CASSLLFRVYNEQFF
abundance: few; d_gene: TRBD2; j_gene: TRBJ2-2; len: 18; v_gene: TRBV4-1; CDR3nt: TGCGCCAGCAGCCCGTATACAGCGGGGGGGCGGGGCACCGGGGAGCTGTTTTTT; CDR3aa: CASSPYTAGGRGTGELFF
abundance: .; d_gene: .; j_gene: TRBJ1-5; len: 15; v_gene: TRBV3-1; CDR3nt: TGTGCCAGCAGCCAAGGTCTTGGAATCAATCAGCCCCAGCATTTT; CDR3aa: CASSQGLGINQPQHF
abundance: .; d_gene: .; j_gene: TRBJ2-2; len: 14; v_gene: TRBV5-5; CDR3nt: TGTGCCAGCAGCCTTGATCCCCACACCGGGGAGCTGTTTTTT; CDR3aa: CASSLDPHTGELFF
abundance: once; d_gene: TRBD1; j_gene: TRBJ2-1; len: 15; v_gene: TRBV6-5; CDR3nt: TGTGCCAGCAGTTACAGGACAGGGGTGGGCAATGAGCAGTTCTTC; CDR3aa: CASSYRTGVGNEQFF
abundance: few; d_gene: .; j_gene: TRBJ1-5; len: 11; v_gene: TRBV10-3; CDR3nt: TGTGCCGTCGGGAACGACCAGCCCCAGCATTTT; CDR3aa: CAVGNDQPQHF
abundance: many; d_gene: TRBD2; j_gene: TRBJ2-3; len: 16; v_gene: TRBV12-3/TRBV12-4; CDR3nt: TGTGCCAGCAGCGGGGGGGGCGCGTTCCGCACAGATACGCAGTATTTT; CDR3aa: CASSGGGAFRTDTQYF
abundance: .; d_gene: .; j_gene: TRBJ2-4; len: 16; v_gene: TRBV5-1; CDR3nt: TGCGCCAGCAGCGGGGGGACAATAAACGCCAAAAACATTCAGTACTTC; CDR3aa: CASSGGTINAKNIQYF
abundance: .; d_gene: .; j_gene: TRBJ1-5; len: 19; v_gene: TRBV12-5; CDR3nt: TGTGCTAGTGGTTTGTTCCGGGACTCTGGGCCCTATAGCAATCAGCCCCAGCATTTT; CDR3aa: CASGLFRDSGPYSNQPQHF
abundance: once; d_gene: .; j_gene: TRBJ2-5; len: 16; v_gene: TRBV18; CDR3nt: TGTGCCAGCTCACCAAGGGCAACCGTCTTGAGGGAGACCCAGTACTTC; CDR3aa: CASSPRATVLRETQYF